Sequencing of this T cell receptor beta chain was carried out in a study of metastatic and nonmetastatic thyroid tumors. Thyroid surgery took place with no prior treatment in any patient. Of note for this clone: No antigen is known for it. As the CDR3 is not closed by the conserved phenylalanine or tryptophan, this likely results from a read error. No DNA is shown, since the ends of the CDR3 on it are uncertain; the CDR3 is the one TCRdb lists.

Germline V gives CDR1 MDHEN, CDR2 SYDVKM. The length of the CDR3 is 11 amino acids, counting both ends. MiXCR reprocessed the PCR reads for TCRdb. The sample holds more than 50,000 clones; more than 20% are singletons and the top ten take about 4%. Study findings and constraints: Relative to benign nodules, malignant thyroid tumors were reportedly characterized by significantly elevated TCR beta diversity in blood and tumor.

Sequenced sample: blood. The chain uses TRBV28 and TRBJ1-2; TRBD1 was called by the table and not checked on the DNA. This receptor was identified in a female donor with papillary thyroid cancer or a benign thyroid nodule (not recorded which). Some clones in this sample may be carry-over from other donors' samples. The CDR3: CATLTRGGYTL.